A selection of T cell receptor beta chains follows, all from one sample in a study of graft-versus-host responses after intestinal transplantation. TCRdb keeps only in-frame clones here, not all; method: immunoSEQ multiplex PCR. The sample lists about 120,000 clones, approximately 95% occurring once. Antigens for these TCRs are unknown. The sequences come from unstimulated CD4+ T cells sorted from spleen or lymph node cells, collected before intestinal transplant. The source of these receptors is a human donor who received an intestinal transplant. CDR3s include the opening cysteine and the closing phenylalanine or tryptophan. The D gene is left open where the match is weak. Part of the rows lack a size; the others show once, few, many or a class for expanded clones.

j_call,v_call,d_call,clone_size,cdr3_nt,cdr3_aa
TRBJ2-5,TRBV19,TRBD2,.,TGTGCCAGTAGTAGGCTAGCGGAAGAGACCCAGTACTTC,CASSRLAEETQYF
TRBJ1-2,TRBV10-3,.,.,TGTGCCATCAGTGAGTCGGGGACCGTCGGCGGCTACACCTTC,CAISESGTVGGYTF
TRBJ2-3,TRBV18,TRBD1,.,TGTGCCAGCTCAAGAGACAGGGGAACAGATACGCAGTATTTT,CASSRDRGTDTQYF
TRBJ1-1,TRBV6-1,.,.,TGTGCCAGCAGGTTAGTAGGGGGAAACACTGAAGCTTTCTTT,CASRLVGGNTEAFF
TRBJ2-1,TRBV13,TRBD2,.,TGTGCCAGCAGCTTAGTGGGACTAGCGGGAGGTGTATATGAGCAGTTCTTC,CASSLVGLAGGVYEQFF
TRBJ1-2,TRBV11-2,.,.,TGTGCCAGCAGCTCCGGGGTCTCATATGGCTACACCTTC,CASSSGVSYGYTF
TRBJ2-7,TRBV5-6,.,.,TGTGCCAGCAGCCCGACGGGGACGGGTACCTACGAGCAGTACTTC,CASSPTGTGTYEQYF
TRBJ2-7,TRBV19,TRBD2,.,TGTGCCAGTAGTCCGCGGGACTATACCTACGAGCAGTACTTC,CASSPRDYTYEQYF
TRBJ2-5,TRBV15,.,.,TGTGCCACCAGCAGAGATCTCCAGGCCTCCCAAGAGACCCAGTACTTC,CATSRDLQASQETQYF
TRBJ2-7,TRBV11-2,.,once,TGTGCCAGCAGCTCCCGGGGCGACCTCTACGAGCAGTACTTC,CASSSRGDLYEQYF
TRBJ1-2,TRBV28,.,.,TGTGCCAGCAGTTTACGGTCGTGGGGGGAGAACTATGGCTACACCTTC,CASSLRSWGENYGYTF
TRBJ1-1,TRBV7-9,.,.,TGTGCCAGCAGCTTAGATGGGGGAGGGACTGAAGCTTTCTTT,CASSLDGGGTEAFF
TRBJ1-2,TRBV7-9,.,.,TGTGCCAGCAGCTTAGAGGGTTGGGGTAACTATGGCTACACCTTC,CASSLEGWGNYGYTF
TRBJ2-3,TRBV9,TRBD2,.,TGTGCCAGCAGCTTCGGGGCGGGAGGGCGTAGCACAGATACGCAGTATTTT,CASSFGAGGRSTDTQYF
TRBJ2-5,TRBV7-3,TRBD2,.,TGTGCCAGCAGCTTGGGACTAGCGGGAGGGTACGAGACCCAGTACTTC,CASSLGLAGGYETQYF
TRBJ2-1,TRBV2,TRBD2,.,TGTGCCAGCTCGGGTAGGGCTAGCGGGAGGAATGAGCAGTTCTTC,CASSGRASGRNEQFF
TRBJ2-2,TRBV6-6,.,.,TGTGCCAGCAGTTTTCCAGGTCCGATGAACACCGGGGAGCTGTTTTTT,CASSFPGPMNTGELFF
TRBJ2-5,TRBV19,.,.,TGTGCCAGTAGTATAGTCAGACAAGAGACCCAGTACTTC,CASSIVRQETQYF
TRBJ1-4,TRBV27,.,once,TGTGCCAGCAGTTTGTGGGGGGGTGGACGGAATGAAAAACTGTTTTTT,CASSLWGGGRNEKLFF
TRBJ2-1,TRBV5-6,TRBD2,.,TGTGCCAGCAGCTTGTGGGCGGGTAGCGGGAGAAAGGTAAAGTTCTTC,CASSLWAGSGRKVKFF
TRBJ1-2,TRBV4-2,.,once,TGTGCCAGCAGCCAAGATCCCTTAGGCTATGGCTACACCTTC,CASSQDPLGYGYTF
TRBJ2-2,TRBV27,TRBD2,.,TGTGCCAGCAGTTCTCCGTGGAGCGGGAGCACCGGGGAGCTGTTTTTT,CASSSPWSGSTGELFF
TRBJ1-1,TRBV6-1,.,once,TGTGCCAGCAGTGAAGTGGCAGGGAATGCAGCTTTCTTT,CASSEVAGNAAFF
TRBJ1-2,TRBV18,.,few,TGTGCCAGCTCACACCAGGAGGGTGGCTACACCTTC,CASSHQEGGYTF
TRBJ2-1,TRBV10-1,TRBD2,.,TGCGCCAGCACCGGGACTAGCGATAATGAGCAGTTCTTC,CASTGTSDNEQFF
TRBJ2-5,TRBV10-3,.,.,TGTGCCATCAGTGACAGCCTTTCGGGGGAGACCCAGTACTTC,CAISDSLSGETQYF
TRBJ1-1,TRBV5-4,.,.,TGTGCCAGCAGCGGCCGGGGATTGAAGTTGAACACTGAAGCTTTCTTT,CASSGRGLKLNTEAFF
TRBJ2-1,TRBV14,TRBD2,.,TGTGCCAGCAGCCAACTACTAGCGGGGTCCTACAATGAGCAGTTCTTC,CASSQLLAGSYNEQFF
TRBJ1-5,TRBV5-1,.,.,TGCGCCAGCAGCTGGGGGGGGAGCAGGCAGCCCCAGCATTTT,CASSWGGSRQPQHF
TRBJ2-1,TRBV5-8,.,.,TGTGCCAGCAGCGAAACACCCCTCTGGGGCTACAATGAGCAGTTCTTC,CASSETPLWGYNEQFF
TRBJ2-4,TRBV28,.,.,TGTGCCATCTCCCCCTTTTGGACCCGGGAAAACATTCAGTACTTC,CAISPFWTRENIQYF
TRBJ2-7,TRBV6-5,TRBD1,.,TGTGCCAGCAAGGACAGGGGGGCCTTGGAGCAGTACTTC,CASKDRGALEQYF
TRBJ1-1,TRBV29-1,TRBD1,.,TGCAGCGTCATCCGGACAGGGGGTGGCACTGAAGCTTTCTTT,CSVIRTGGGTEAFF
TRBJ2-7,TRBV7-2,.,.,TGTGCCAGCAGCTTAGTGGCGCGGAGAAACTCCTACGAGCAGTACTTC,CASSLVARRNSYEQYF
TRBJ1-2,TRBV20-1,.,.,TGCAGTGCTAGAGATCACAGGGCTCAGGCCTTC,CSARDHRAQAF
TRBJ2-3,TRBV28,.,.,TGTGCCAGCAGTCAACTAGATACGCAGTATTTT,CASSQLDTQYF
TRBJ2-1,TRBV19,TRBD2,.,TGTGCCAGTAGTCTAAGGGGAGGGGTCTACAATGAGCAGTTCTTC,CASSLRGGVYNEQFF
TRBJ2-3,TRBV6-5,.,.,TGTGCCAGCAGTTACTCTTCCCTTCCGGATACGCAGTATTTT,CASSYSSLPDTQYF
TRBJ2-7,TRBV6-6,.,.,TGTGCCAGCAGTCACCCCGGGGGGACGGGGGCATACGAGCAGTACTTC,CASSHPGGTGAYEQYF
TRBJ2-2,TRBV5-6,.,.,TGTGCCAGCAGCCTGGACGAGAACACCGGGGAGCTGTTTTTT,CASSLDENTGELFF
TRBJ1-4,TRBV5-1,.,.,TGCGCCAGCAGGGGTCTCGGAACCCCAACTAATGAAAAACTGTTTTTT,CASRGLGTPTNEKLFF
TRBJ1-2,TRBV30,TRBD1,.,TGTGCCTGGAGTGTAAGGGGGCACCCGCTGACCTTC,CAWSVRGHPLTF
TRBJ1-2,TRBV6-6,TRBD1,once,TGTGCCAGCGATACCGGACAGGGATATGGCTACACCTTC,CASDTGQGYGYTF
TRBJ2-7,TRBV28,.,.,TGTGCCAGCAGTAGGGGGAGATTAGCGGGTTACGAGCAGTACTTC,CASSRGRLAGYEQYF